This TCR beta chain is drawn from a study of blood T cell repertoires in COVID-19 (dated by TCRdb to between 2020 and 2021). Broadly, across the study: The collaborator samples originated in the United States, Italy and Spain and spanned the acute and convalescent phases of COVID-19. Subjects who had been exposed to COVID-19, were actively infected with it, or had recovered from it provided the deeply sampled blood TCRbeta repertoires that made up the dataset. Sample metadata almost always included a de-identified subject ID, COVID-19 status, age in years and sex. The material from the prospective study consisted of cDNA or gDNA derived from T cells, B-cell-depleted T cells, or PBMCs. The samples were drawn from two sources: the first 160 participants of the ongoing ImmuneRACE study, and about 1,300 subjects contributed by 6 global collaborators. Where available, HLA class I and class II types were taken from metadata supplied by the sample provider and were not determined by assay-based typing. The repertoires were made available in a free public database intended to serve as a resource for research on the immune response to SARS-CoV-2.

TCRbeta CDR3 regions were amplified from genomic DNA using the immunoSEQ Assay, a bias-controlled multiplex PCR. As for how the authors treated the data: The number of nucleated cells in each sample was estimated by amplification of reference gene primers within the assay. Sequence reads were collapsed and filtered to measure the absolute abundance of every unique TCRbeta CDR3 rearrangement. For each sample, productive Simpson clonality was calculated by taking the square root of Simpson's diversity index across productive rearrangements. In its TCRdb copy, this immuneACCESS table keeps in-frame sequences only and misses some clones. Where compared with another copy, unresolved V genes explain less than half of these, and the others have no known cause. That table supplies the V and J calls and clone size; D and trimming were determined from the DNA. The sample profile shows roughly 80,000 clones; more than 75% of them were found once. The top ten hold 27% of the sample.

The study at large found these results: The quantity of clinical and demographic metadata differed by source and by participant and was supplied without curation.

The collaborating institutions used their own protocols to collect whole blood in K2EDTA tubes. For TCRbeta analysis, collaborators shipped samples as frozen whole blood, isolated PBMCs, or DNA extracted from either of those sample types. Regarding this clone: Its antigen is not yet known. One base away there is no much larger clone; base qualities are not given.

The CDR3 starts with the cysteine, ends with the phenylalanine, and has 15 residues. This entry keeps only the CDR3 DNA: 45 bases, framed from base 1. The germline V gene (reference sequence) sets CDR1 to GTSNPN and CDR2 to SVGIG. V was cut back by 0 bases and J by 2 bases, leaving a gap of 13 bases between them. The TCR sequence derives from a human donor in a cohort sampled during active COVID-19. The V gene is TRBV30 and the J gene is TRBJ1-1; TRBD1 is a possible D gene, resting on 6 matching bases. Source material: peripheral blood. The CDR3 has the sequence CAWSVRTDYNTEAFF. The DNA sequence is TGTGCCTGGAGTGTTAGGACAGATTATAACACTGAAGCTTTCTTT.